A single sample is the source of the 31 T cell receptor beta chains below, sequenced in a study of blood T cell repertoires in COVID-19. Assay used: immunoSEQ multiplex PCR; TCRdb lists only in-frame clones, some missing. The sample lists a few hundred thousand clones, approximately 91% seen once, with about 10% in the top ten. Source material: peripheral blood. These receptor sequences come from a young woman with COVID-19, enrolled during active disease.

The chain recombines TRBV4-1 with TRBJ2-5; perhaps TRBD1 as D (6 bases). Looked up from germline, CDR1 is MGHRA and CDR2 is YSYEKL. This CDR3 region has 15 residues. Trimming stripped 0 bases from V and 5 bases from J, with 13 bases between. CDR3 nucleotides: TGCGCCAGCAGCCAAGATGAGGGGGTTGCGGAGACCCAGTACTTC. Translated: CASSQDEGVAETQYF.

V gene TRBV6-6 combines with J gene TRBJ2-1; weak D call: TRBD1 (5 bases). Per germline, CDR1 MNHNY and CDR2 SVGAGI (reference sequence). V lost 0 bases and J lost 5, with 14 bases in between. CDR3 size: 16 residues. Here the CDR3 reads CASSYSVNLGHNEQFF. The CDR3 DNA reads TGTGCCAGCAGTTACTCTGTGAATTTGGGGCACAATGAGCAGTTCTTC.

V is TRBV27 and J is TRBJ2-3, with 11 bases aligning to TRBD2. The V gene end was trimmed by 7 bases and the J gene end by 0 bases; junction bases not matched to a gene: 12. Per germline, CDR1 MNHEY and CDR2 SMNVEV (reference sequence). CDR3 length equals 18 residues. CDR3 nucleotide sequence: TGTGCCAGCAAGGGGGCGGGACTAGCGGCAGCTAGCACAGATACGCAGTATTTT. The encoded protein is CASKGAGLAAASTDTQYF.

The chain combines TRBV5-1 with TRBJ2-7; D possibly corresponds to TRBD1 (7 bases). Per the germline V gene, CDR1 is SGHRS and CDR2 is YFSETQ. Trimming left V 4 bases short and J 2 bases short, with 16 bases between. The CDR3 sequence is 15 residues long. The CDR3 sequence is CASSQGGTATYEQYF. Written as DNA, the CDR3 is TGCGCCAGCAGCCAAGGGGGGACAGCCACCTACGAGCAGTACTTC.

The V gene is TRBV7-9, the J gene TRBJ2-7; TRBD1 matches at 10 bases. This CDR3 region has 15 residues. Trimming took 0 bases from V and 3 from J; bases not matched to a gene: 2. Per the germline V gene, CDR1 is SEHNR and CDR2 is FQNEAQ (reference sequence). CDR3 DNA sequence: TGTGCCAGCAGCTTAGCCGGGACAGGGGACTACGAGCAGTACTTC. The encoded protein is CASSLAGTGDYEQYF.

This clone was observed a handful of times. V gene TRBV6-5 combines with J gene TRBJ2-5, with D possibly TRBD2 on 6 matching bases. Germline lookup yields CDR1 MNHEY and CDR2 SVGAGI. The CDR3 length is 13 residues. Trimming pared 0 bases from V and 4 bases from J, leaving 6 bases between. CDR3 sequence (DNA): TGTGCCAGCAGTTACTCCGGGAGAGAGACCCAGTACTTC. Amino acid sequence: CASSYSGRETQYF.

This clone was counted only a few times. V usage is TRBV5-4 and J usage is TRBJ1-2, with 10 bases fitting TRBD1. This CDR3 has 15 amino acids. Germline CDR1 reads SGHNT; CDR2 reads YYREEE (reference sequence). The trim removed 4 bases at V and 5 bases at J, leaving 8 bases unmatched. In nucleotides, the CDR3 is TGTGCCAGCAGCCTCCGGGACAGGGGTTATTATGGCTACACCTTC. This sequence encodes CASSLRDRGYYGYTF.

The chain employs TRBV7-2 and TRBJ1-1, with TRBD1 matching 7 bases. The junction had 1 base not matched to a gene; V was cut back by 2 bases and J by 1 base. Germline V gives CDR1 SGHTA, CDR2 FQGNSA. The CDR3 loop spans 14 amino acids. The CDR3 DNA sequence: TGTGCCAGCAGCTTACGGGACAGGAACACTGAAGCTTTCTTT. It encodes CASSLRDRNTEAFF.

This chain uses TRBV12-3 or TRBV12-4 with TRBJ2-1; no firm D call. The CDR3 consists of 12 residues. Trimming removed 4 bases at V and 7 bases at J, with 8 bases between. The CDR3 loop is CASSSLRNEQFF. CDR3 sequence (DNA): TGTGCCAGCAGTTCCTTGAGGAATGAGCAGTTCTTC.

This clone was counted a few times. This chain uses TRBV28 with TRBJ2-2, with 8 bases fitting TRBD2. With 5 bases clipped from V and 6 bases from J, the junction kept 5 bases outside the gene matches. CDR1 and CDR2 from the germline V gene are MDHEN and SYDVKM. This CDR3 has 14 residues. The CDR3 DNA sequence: TGTGCCAGCAGTCGTAGCGGGACGTCCGGGGAGCTGTTTTTT. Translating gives CASSRSGTSGELFF.

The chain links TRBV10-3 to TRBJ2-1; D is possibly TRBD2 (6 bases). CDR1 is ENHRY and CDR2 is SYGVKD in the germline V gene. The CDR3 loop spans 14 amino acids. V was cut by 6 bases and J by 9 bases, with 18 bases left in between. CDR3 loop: CAIRLALDQGEQFF. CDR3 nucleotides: TGTGCCATCAGGCTAGCGTTGGATCAGGGTGAGCAGTTCTTC.

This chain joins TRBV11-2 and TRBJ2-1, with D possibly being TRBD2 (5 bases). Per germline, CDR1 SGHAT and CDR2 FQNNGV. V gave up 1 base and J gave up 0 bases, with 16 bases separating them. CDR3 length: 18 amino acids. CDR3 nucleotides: TGTGCCAGCAGCTTAGTGGGTGCCGGGGTTATCTCCTACAATGAGCAGTTCTTC. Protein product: CASSLVGAGVISYNEQFF.

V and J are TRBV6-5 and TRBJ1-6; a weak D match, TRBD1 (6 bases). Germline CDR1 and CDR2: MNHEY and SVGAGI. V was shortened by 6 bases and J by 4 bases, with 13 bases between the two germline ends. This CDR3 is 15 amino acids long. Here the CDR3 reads CASRRTALYNSPLHF. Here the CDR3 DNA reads TGTGCCAGCAGAAGGACAGCGCTGTATAATTCACCCCTCCACTTT.

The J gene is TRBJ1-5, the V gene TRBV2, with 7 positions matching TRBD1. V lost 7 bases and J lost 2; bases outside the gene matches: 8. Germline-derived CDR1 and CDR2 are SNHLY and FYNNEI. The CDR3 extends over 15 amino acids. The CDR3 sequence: CASNRDRVRNQPQHF. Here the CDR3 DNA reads TGTGCCAGCAACCGAGACAGGGTACGCAATCAGCCCCAGCATTTT.

Here the CDR3 DNA reads TGCGCCAGCAGCCAAGAAGCCAGGCATGCCTACGAGCAGTACTTC. Translation gives CASSQEARHAYEQYF. This chain uses TRBV4-3 with TRBJ2-7; unclear D gene. The CDR3 runs to 15 residues. From germline, CDR1 is LGHNA and CDR2 YSLEER. The germline V and J ends were trimmed by 0 bases and 2 bases, with 11 bases remaining between them.

CDR3 nucleotide sequence: TGCGCCAGCAGACTGCTAGCGGGAATGAATGAGCAGTTCTTC. It yields the protein CASRLLAGMNEQFF. V is TRBV5-1 and J is TRBJ2-1; 9 nucleotides align to TRBD2. The germline V gene encodes CDR1 SGHRS and CDR2 YFSETQ. After removal of 5 bases from V and 7 bases from J, the junction contained 7 bases not matched to a gene. The CDR3 has 14 amino acids.

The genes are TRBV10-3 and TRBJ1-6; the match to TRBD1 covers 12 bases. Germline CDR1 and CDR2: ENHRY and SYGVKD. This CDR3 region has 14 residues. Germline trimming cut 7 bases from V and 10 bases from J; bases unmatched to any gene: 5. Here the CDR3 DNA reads TGTGCCATCAAACCGGGACAGGGGGCCTCACCCCTCCACTTT. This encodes CAIKPGQGASPLHF.

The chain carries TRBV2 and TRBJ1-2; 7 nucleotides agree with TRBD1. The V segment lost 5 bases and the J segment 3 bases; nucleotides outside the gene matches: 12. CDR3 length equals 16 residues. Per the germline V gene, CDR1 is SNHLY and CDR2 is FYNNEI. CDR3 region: CASSFGTAAFHYGYTF. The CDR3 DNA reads TGTGCCAGCAGTTTTGGGACAGCAGCTTTTCACTATGGCTACACCTTC.

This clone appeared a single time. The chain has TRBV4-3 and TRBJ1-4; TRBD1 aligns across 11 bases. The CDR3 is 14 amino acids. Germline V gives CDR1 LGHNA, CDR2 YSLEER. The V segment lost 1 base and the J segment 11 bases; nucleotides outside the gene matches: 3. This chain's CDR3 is CASSQGTGGAKLFF. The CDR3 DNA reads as TGCGCCAGCAGCCAAGGGACAGGGGGCGCGAAACTGTTTTTT.

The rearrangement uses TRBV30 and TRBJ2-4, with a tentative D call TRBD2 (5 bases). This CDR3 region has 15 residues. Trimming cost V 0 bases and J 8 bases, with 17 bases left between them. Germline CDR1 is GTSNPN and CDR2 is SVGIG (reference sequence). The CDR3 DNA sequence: TGTGCCTGGAGTGTAAAGGATACGGCGAGGGACATTCAGTACTTC. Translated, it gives CAWSVKDTARDIQYF.

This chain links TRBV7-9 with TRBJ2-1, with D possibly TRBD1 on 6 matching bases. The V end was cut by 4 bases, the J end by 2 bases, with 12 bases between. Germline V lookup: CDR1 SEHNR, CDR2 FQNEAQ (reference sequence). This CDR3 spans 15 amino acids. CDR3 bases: TGTGCCAGCAGCTACTACAGGGTTACCTACAATGAGCAGTTCTTC. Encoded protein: CASSYYRVTYNEQFF.

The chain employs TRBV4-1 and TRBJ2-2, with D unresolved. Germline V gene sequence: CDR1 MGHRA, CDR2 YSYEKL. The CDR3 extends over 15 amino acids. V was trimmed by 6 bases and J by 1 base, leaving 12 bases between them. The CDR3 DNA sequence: TGCGCCAGCAGGCCAAGATCAGGGAACACCGGGGAGCTGTTTTTT. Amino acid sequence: CASRPRSGNTGELFF.

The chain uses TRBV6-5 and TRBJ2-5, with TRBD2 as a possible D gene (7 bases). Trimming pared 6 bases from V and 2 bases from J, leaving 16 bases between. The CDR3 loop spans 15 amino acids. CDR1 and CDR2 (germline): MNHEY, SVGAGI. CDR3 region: CASRGGASVQETQYF. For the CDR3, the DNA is TGTGCCAGCAGGGGGGGGGCTAGCGTACAAGAGACCCAGTACTTC.

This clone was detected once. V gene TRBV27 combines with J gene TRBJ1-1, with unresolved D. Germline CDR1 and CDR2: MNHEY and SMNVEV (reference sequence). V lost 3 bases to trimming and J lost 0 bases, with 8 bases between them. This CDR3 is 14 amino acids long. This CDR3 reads CASSLRRMNTEAFF. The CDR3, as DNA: TGTGCCAGCAGTTTGCGCAGGATGAACACTGAAGCTTTCTTT.

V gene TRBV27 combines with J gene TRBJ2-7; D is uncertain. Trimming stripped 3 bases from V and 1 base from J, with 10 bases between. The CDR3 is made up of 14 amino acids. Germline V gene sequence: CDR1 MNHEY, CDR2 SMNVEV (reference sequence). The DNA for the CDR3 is TGTGCCAGCAGTTTTGGGCAGGAATCCTACGAGCAGTACTTC. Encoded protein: CASSFGQESYEQYF.

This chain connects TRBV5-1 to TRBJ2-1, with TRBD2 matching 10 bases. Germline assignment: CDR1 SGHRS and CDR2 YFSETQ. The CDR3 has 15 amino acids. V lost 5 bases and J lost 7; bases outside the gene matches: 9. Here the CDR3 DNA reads TGCGCCAGCAGTTTCCTAGCGGGAGTTCGGAATGAGCAGTTCTTC. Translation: CASSFLAGVRNEQFF. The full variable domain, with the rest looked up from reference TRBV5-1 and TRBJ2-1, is KAGVTQTPRYLIKTRGQQVTLSCSPISGHRSVSWYQQTPGQGLQFLFEYFSETQRNKGNFPGRFSGRQFSNSRSEMNVSTLELGDSALYLCASSFLAGVRNEQFFGPGTRLTVL.

CDR3 loop: CASSSRTSIYEQYF. The CDR3 coding sequence is TGTGCCAGCAGTTCCCGGACTAGCATTTACGAGCAGTACTTC. V gene TRBV27 combines with J gene TRBJ2-7; 8 nucleotides align to TRBD2. Germline CDR1 and CDR2: MNHEY and SMNVEV (reference sequence). This CDR3 is built from 14 residues. V was clipped by 4 bases and J by 4 bases; unmatched bases: 6.

Here the CDR3 reads CAISEAQFNGYTF. CDR3 coding DNA: TGTGCCATCAGTGAGGCACAGTTTAATGGCTACACCTTC. The chain has TRBV10-3 and TRBJ1-2; D not resolved. V shed 2 bases and J shed 6 bases, with 10 bases lying between them. Germline V CDR1 and CDR2: ENHRY, SYGVKD. This CDR3 has 13 residues.

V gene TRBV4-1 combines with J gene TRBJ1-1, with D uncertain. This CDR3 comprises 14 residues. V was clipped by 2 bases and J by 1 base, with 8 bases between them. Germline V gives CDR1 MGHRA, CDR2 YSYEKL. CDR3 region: CASSQRDTNTEAFF. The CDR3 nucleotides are TGCGCCAGCAGCCAACGAGACACGAACACTGAAGCTTTCTTT.

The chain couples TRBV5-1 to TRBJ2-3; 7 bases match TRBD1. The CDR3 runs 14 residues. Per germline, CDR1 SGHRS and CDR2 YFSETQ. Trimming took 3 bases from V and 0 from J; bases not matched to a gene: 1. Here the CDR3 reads CASSSGQSTDTQYF. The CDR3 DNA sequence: TGCGCCAGCAGCTCGGGACAGAGCACAGATACGCAGTATTTT.

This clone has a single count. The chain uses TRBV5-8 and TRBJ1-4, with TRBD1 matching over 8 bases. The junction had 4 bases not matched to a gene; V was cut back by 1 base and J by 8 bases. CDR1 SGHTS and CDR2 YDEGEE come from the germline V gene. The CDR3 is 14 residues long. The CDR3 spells CASSLHRGREKLFF. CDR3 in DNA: TGTGCCAGCAGCTTGCACAGGGGGAGAGAAAAACTGTTTTTT.